What follows are 24 T cell receptor beta chains derived from one specimen sequenced in a study of blood T cells in healthy people across ages. A sample-barcoded 5' primer and a J-beta primer mix were used in a second PCR of roughly 6 to 11 cycles. TCRdb re-called the 5' RACE reads with MiXCR, one entry per CDR3 protein. The sample contains approximately 800,000 distinct CDR3 sequences, around a quarter of which appear only once. This sample was shared with a second study, whose subject was T cells of mothers and their children.

Sequencing was done on a sample of blood. These receptors originate from a boy under 18 in good health.

For the CDR3, the DNA is TGTGCCAGCAGAAAAGCAGGGCGCGAGCAGTACTTC. Translation: CASRKAGREQYF. The chain combines TRBV2 with TRBJ2-7, with D perhaps TRBD1 (5 bases). This CDR3 is built from 12 residues. The V and J ends lost 6 bases and 6 bases respectively, with 12 bases between them. Per the germline V gene, CDR1 is SNHLY and CDR2 is FYNNEI.

V gene TRBV5-1 combines with J gene TRBJ2-5; perhaps TRBD2 as D (6 bases). The assigned J gene may be wrong: the sequence end matches TRBJ2-1 better. CDR3 length: 16 amino acids. Germline CDR1 is SGHRS and CDR2 is YFSETQ. The CDR3 bases are TGCGCCAGCAGCTTGGCCACCCGGGGGTATTACAATGAGCAGTTCTTC. Protein sequence: CASSLATRGYYNEQFF.

This clonotype was detected only a few times. The chain uses TRBV10-3 and TRBJ1-1; maybe TRBD1 (6 bases). There are 13 residues in the CDR3. Germline V gene sequence: CDR1 ENHRY, CDR2 SYGVKD. The V end was cut by 0 bases, the J end by 9 bases, with 11 bases between. DNA for the CDR3: TGTGCCATCAGTGAGTCGGGGGGGGCACAAGCTTTCTTT. Residues: CAISESGGAQAFF.

The rearrangement joins TRBV29-1 to TRBJ1-1; D is possibly TRBD1 (5 bases). Trimming left V 4 bases short and J 4 bases short, with 10 bases between. The CDR3 extends over 12 amino acids. Germline assignment: CDR1 SQVTM and CDR2 ANQGSEA. The DNA of the CDR3 is TGCAGCGTTGCCAGGGTGTCCACTGAAGCTTTCTTT. Its translation is CSVARVSTEAFF.

The table lists this clonotype with a few counts. The chain employs TRBV5-6 and TRBJ2-1; TRBD2 aligns across 8 bases. In germline, CDR1 is SGHDT, CDR2 YYEEEE. The CDR3 runs to 18 residues. Germline trimming cut 1 base from V and 0 bases from J; bases unmatched to any gene: 9. DNA of the CDR3: TGTGCCAGCAGCTTGAGGCTAGCGGGCTCAAGCTCCTACAATGAGCAGTTCTTC. This gives the protein CASSLRLAGSSSYNEQFF. Complete variable domain (other parts from reference TRBV5-6 and TRBJ2-1): DAGVTQSPTHLIKTRGQQVTLRCSPKSGHDTVSWYQQALGQGPQFIFQYYEEEERQRGNFPDRFSGHQFPNYSSELNVNALLLGDSALYLCASSLRLAGSSSYNEQFFGPGTRLTVL.

In its sample, this clonotype was seen a few times. This sequence joins TRBV7-9 and TRBJ2-5; the D gene could be TRBD1 or TRBD2 (5 bases each). There are 15 residues in the CDR3. V shed 5 bases and J shed 5 bases, with 18 bases lying between them. The germline CDR1 and CDR2 sequences are SEHNR and FQNEAQ (reference sequence). In nucleotides, the CDR3 is TGTGCCAGCAGCGCATGGGACGTTCCCCAGGAGACCCAGTACTTC. The encoded protein is CASSAWDVPQETQYF.

This chain connects TRBV20-1 to TRBJ1-1; 7 bases align to TRBD1. In germline, CDR1 is DFQATT, CDR2 SNEGSKA (reference sequence). The CDR3 contains 13 residues. Unmatched junction bases numbered 5, after V lost 3 bases and J lost 4 bases. CDR3 bases: TGCAGTGCTAGGACAGGGCTTGGCACTGAAGCTTTCTTT. It encodes CSARTGLGTEAFF.

This chain uses TRBV7-2 with TRBJ2-1, with D possibly being TRBD2 (5 bases). The J call may be incorrect, as the DNA end agrees better with TRBJ2-5. Germline CDR1 and CDR2: SGHTA and FQGNSA. The CDR3 runs to 16 residues. DNA of the CDR3: TGTGCCAGCAGCCCATGGGGAGTTACCCCCCAAGAGACCCAGTACTTC. Encoded protein: CASSPWGVTPQETQYF.

The DNA for the CDR3 is TGTGCCAGCTGGGGGGGTGGCTATGGCTACACCTTC. Its translation: CASWGGGYGYTF. The chain carries TRBV6-1 and TRBJ1-2, with a tentative D call TRBD1 (5 bases). The germline V gene has CDR1 MNHNS and CDR2 SASEGT. The CDR3 has 12 amino acids. The V end was cut by 8 bases, the J end by 4 bases, with 11 bases between.

This chain uses TRBV20-1 with TRBJ2-5; 7 bases fit TRBD2. The CDR3 is made up of 15 amino acids. Per germline, CDR1 DFQATT and CDR2 SNEGSKA (reference sequence). With 0 bases clipped from V and 2 bases from J, the junction kept 6 bases outside the gene matches. As DNA, the CDR3 is TGCAGTGCTAGAGATAGGTGGGGGGGGCAAGAGACCCAGTACTTC. Translated, it gives CSARDRWGGQETQYF.

The genes are TRBV27 and TRBJ2-5, with no clear D. The J call may be in error: the DNA end matches TRBJ2-7 better. The CDR3 is 15 amino acids. CDR1 MNHEY and CDR2 SMNVEV come from the germline V gene (reference sequence). The CDR3 region is CASSLAGGKSYEQYF. The CDR3 DNA reads as TGTGCCAGCAGTTTAGCTGGTGGCAAGTCCTACGAGCAGTACTTC.

This clonotype was seen repeatedly, ten times or more. A read error may account for a junction end that differs from germline. The CDR3 DNA reads as TGCGCCAGCAGCTCGGACAGGGGTCAAGAGACCCAGTACTTC. This gives the protein CASSSDRGQETQYF. This sequence joins TRBV6-5 and TRBJ2-5, with TRBD1 matching 9 bases. The CDR3 is made up of 14 amino acids. Germline assignment: CDR1 MNHEY and CDR2 SVGAGI.

This clonotype has more than one count but fewer than ten. This chain links TRBV12-5 with TRBJ2-5; 8 nucleotides align to TRBD1. The J call may not be correct, given that the DNA end is closer to TRBJ2-1. Germline V gene data show CDR1 as LGHNT and CDR2 as FRNRAP. This CDR3 comprises 13 residues. CDR3 protein: CASGLLRGQEQFF. CDR3 nucleotide sequence: TGTGCTAGTGGTCTACTCAGGGGGCAGGAGCAGTTCTTC.

This chain joins TRBV3-1 and TRBJ2-1; maybe TRBD1 (6 bases). The better agreement between TRBJ2-5 and the DNA end casts doubt on the J call. The V gene's germline CDR1 is LGHDT and CDR2 YNNKEL (reference sequence). The CDR3 extends over 17 amino acids. The CDR3 sequence: CASSQIIDYRVLETQYF. DNA of the CDR3: TGTGCCAGCAGCCAAATAATCGATTACAGGGTATTGGAGACCCAGTACTTC.

This clonotype was detected only a few times. The chain links TRBV12-3 or TRBV12-4 to TRBJ2-5; 10 bases fit TRBD2. The CDR3 consists of 14 residues. J was trimmed by 11 bases and V by 2 bases; bases with no gene match: 8. The CDR3 bases are TGTGCCAGCAGTTTACAAGCGGGGGGGCCAGAGCAGTACTTC. Translation gives CASSLQAGGPEQYF.

This clonotype was recorded a few times. The CDR3: CASSLDVYTGELFF. The DNA for the CDR3 is TGCGCCAGCAGCCTGGACGTATACACCGGGGAGCTGTTTTTT. V and J are TRBV5-1 and TRBJ2-2, with D unclear. V gave up 4 bases and J gave up 3 bases, with 10 bases separating them. This CDR3 comprises 14 residues. CDR1 is SGHRS and CDR2 is YFSETQ in the germline V gene.

The chain couples TRBV5-1 to TRBJ2-5; D is unresolved. The end of the DNA fits TRBJ2-1 better, so the J call may be wrong. CDR1 is SGHRS and CDR2 is YFSETQ in the germline V gene. The CDR3 totals 15 residues. In DNA form, the CDR3 reads TGCGCCAGCAGCTCGGTGGCTAGATCATCCCATGAGCAGTTCTTC. It translates to CASSSVARSSHEQFF.

The sample holds a few counts of this clonotype. This rearrangement joins TRBV6-1 to TRBJ2-5, with D tentatively TRBD1 (6 bases). CDR3 length: 17 amino acids. V lost 6 bases and J lost 5, with 25 bases in between. From germline, CDR1 is MNHNS and CDR2 SASEGT. The CDR3 region is CASSGAFIRGTWETQYF. DNA of the CDR3: TGTGCCAGCAGCGGTGCCTTTATCAGGGGTACGTGGGAGACCCAGTACTTC.

The gene calls are TRBV3-1 and TRBJ1-1; a possible D gene is TRBD1 (5 bases). The ends were cut back, 5 bases at V and 7 bases at J, with 14 bases in the middle. This CDR3 comprises 13 residues. CDR1 is LGHDT, CDR2 YNNKEL, per germline (reference sequence). For the CDR3, the DNA is TGTGCCAGCAGCTCTTCGGGGGGGATTGAAGCTTTCTTT. Protein product: CASSSSGGIEAFF.

A few counts support this clonotype. A junction end diverges from the germline sequence, so it may reflect a read error. This chain links TRBV18 with TRBJ1-5; 9 nucleotides line up with TRBD1. CDR3 length: 15 amino acids. Per the germline V gene, CDR1 is KGHSH and CDR2 is LQKENI. The CDR3 nucleotides read TGTACCAGCTCAGAGGGACAGGGAAGCAATCAGCCCCAGCATTTT. Amino acid sequence: CTSSEGQGSNQPQHF.

This clonotype was counted only a few times. V gene TRBV7-6 combines with J gene TRBJ2-5, with unresolved D. The CDR3 extends over 14 amino acids. Germline CDR1 reads SGHVS; CDR2 reads FNYEAQ. Trimming removed 0 bases at V and 4 bases at J, with 9 bases between. The DNA for the CDR3 is TGTGCCAGCAGCTTAGCGTCGGCATCAGAGACCCAGTACTTC. It yields the protein CASSLASASETQYF.

The table lists this clonotype with a few counts. The rearrangement uses TRBV5-1 and TRBJ1-1; unclear D gene. This CDR3 spans 13 amino acids. Per germline, CDR1 SGHRS and CDR2 YFSETQ. V was trimmed by 2 bases and J by 1 base, leaving 6 bases between them. Here the CDR3 DNA reads TGCGCCAGCAGCTTTAGATCGAACACTGAAGCTTTCTTT. Translated: CASSFRSNTEAFF.

This clonotype was counted only a few times. The chain links TRBV10-2 to TRBJ2-1; D possibly corresponds to TRBD2 (5 bases). The CDR3 runs 15 residues. Per germline, CDR1 WSHSY and CDR2 SAAADI. V lost 3 bases and J 2 bases, leaving 11 bases between the germline ends. The CDR3 DNA reads as TGCGCCAGCAGTGACGCCGGGGAGACCTACAATGAGCAGTTCTTC. It translates to CASSDAGETYNEQFF.

The chain joins TRBV20-1 to TRBJ1-2; D is uncertain. CDR1 is DFQATT and CDR2 is SNEGSKA in the germline V gene (reference sequence). This CDR3 region has 13 residues. V lost 0 bases, J lost 13 bases, and 18 bases lay in between. CDR3 bases: TGCAGTGCTAGAGATCAAGGGAGACAAATGGGCACCTTC. Protein product: CSARDQGRQMGTF.